This T cell receptor (beta chain) was sequenced in a study of shared clonotypes between healthy human individuals. Study context: Two women and a few men aged 18 to 49 served as donors.

The CDR3 has 13 amino acids. From germline, CDR1 is MNHEY and CDR2 SVGAGI. V gave up 3 bases and J gave up 4 bases, with 7 bases separating them. This clone was seen a single time. The antigen is not known. Other DNA sequences within the sample encode an identical CDR3. Combination of CD45RO+ cells with CCR7-negative CD45RA+ TemRA cells was used for CD8 memory. Whole-study findings and limits: The study found roughly 5% of naive CD4 clonotypes shared across a few donors.

Some clones are missing from TCRdb's copy, which holds only in-frame ones; the method was immunoSEQ multiplex PCR. This sample has under 150,000 clones, with about 63% found just once. V and J are TRBV6-5 and TRBJ1-5; D possibly corresponds to TRBD1 (6 bases). The sequenced material came from memory CD8+ T cells sorted from blood. Sample subset: CD45RO+ cells pooled with CCR7-negative TemRA cells. This TCR was sampled from a woman under 40 in good health. The CDR3 is CASSYDRNQPQHF. The CDR3 DNA follows: TGTGCCAGCAGTTATGACAGGAATCAGCCCCAGCATTTT.